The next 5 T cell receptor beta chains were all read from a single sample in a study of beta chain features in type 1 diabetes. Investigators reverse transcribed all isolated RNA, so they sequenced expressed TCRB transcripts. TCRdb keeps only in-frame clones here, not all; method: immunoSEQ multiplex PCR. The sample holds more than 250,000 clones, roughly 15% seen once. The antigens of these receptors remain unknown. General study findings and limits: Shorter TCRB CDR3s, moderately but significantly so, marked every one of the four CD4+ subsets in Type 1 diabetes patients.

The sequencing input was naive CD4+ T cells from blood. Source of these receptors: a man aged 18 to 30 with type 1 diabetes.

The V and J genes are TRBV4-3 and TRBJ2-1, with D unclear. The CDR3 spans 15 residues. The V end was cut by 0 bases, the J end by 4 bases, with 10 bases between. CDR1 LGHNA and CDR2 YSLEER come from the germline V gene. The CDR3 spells CASSQDPAGYNEQFF. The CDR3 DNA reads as TGCGCCAGCAGCCAAGATCCTGCAGGATACAATGAGCAGTTCTTC.

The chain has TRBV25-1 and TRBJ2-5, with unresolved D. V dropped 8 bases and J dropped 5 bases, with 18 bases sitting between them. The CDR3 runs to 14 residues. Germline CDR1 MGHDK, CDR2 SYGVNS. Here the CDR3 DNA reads TGTGCCAGCGGCCTTCTGACTTCTCGGGAGACCCAGTACTTC. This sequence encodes CASGLLTSRETQYF.

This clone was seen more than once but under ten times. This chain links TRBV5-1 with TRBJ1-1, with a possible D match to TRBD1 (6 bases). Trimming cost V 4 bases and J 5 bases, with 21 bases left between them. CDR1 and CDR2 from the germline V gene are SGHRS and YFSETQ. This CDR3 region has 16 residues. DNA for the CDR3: TGCGCCAGCAGCCGGGGGGCGTGGGGTGGGGCGACTGAAGCTTTCTTT. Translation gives CASSRGAWGGATEAFF.

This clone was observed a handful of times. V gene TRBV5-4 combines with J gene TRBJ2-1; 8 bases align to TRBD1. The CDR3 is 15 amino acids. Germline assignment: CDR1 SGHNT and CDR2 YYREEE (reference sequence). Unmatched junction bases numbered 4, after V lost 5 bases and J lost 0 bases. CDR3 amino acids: CASRLTGGSYNEQFF. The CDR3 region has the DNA TGTGCCAGCAGGCTAACAGGGGGCTCCTACAATGAGCAGTTCTTC.

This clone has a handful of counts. The CDR3: CASSLGGGDNEQFF. Here the CDR3 DNA reads TGCGCCAGCAGCTTGGGCGGGGGGGACAATGAGCAGTTCTTC. The rearrangement links TRBV5-1 to TRBJ2-1; the match to TRBD2 covers 9 bases. The CDR3 spans 14 residues. Looked up from germline, CDR1 is SGHRS and CDR2 is YFSETQ. The junction had 0 bases not matched to a gene; V was cut back by 0 bases and J by 5 bases.